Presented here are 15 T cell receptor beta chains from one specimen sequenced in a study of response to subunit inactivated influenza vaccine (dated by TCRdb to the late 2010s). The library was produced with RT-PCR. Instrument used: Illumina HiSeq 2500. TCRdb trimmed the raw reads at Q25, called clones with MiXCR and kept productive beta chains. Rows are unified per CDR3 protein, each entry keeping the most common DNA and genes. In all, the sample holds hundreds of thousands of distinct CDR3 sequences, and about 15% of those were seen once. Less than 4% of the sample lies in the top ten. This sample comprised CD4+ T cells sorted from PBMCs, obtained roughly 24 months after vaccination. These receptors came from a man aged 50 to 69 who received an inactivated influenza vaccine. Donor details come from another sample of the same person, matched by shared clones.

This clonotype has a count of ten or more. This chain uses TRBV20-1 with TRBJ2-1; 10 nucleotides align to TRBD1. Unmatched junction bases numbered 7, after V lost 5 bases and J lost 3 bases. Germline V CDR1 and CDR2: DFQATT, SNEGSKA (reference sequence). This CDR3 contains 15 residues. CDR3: CSAPGQGSDYNEQFF. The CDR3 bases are TGCAGTGCTCCGGGACAGGGGAGCGACTACAATGAGCAGTTCTTC.

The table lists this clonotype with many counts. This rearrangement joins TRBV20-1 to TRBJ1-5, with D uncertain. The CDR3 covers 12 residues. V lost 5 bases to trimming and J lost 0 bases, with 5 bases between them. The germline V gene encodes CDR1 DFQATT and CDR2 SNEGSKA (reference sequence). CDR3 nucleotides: TGCAGTGCTCGTAATAGCAATCAGCCCCAGCATTTT. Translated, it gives CSARNSNQPQHF.

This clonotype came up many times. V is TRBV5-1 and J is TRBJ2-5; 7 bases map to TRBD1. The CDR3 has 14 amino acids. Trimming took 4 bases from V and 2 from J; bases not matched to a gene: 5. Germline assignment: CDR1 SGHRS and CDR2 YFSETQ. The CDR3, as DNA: TGCGCCAGCAGCCGAACGGGACAGCAAGAGACCCAGTACTTC. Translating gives CASSRTGQQETQYF.

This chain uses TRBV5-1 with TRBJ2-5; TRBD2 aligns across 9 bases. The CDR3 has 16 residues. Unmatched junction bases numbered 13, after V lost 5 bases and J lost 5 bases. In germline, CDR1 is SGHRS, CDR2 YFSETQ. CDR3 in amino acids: CASRDGAGGKVETQYF. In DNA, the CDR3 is TGCGCCAGCAGAGATGGAGCGGGAGGAAAGGTTGAGACCCAGTACTTC.

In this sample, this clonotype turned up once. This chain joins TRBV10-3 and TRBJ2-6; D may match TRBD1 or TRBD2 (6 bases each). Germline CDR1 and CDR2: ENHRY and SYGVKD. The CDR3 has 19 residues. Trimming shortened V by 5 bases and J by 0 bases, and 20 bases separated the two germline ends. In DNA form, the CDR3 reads TGTGCCATCAGTCCCGGGCAGGGGACTCGAAACTCTGGGGCCAACGTCCTGACTTTC. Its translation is CAISPGQGTRNSGANVLTF.

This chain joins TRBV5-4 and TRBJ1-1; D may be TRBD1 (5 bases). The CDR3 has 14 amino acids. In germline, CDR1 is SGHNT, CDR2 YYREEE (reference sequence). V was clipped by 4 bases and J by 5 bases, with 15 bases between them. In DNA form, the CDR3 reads TGTGCCAGCAGCACATACAAGGGGCGGACTGAAGCTTTCTTT. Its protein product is CASSTYKGRTEAFF.

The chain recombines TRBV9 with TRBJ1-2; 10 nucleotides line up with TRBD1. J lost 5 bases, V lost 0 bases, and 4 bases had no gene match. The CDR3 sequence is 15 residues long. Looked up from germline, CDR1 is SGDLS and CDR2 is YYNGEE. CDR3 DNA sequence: TGTGCCAGCAGCGTAGGTGGGGGACAGGGGTATGGCTACACCTTC. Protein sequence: CASSVGGGQGYGYTF.

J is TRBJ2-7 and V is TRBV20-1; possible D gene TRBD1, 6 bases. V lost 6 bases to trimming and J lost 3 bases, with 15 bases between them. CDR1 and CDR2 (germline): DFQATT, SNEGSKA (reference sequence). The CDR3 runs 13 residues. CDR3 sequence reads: CSAGTPQLYEQYF. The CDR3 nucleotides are TGCAGTGCGGGGACACCCCAACTCTACGAGCAGTACTTC.

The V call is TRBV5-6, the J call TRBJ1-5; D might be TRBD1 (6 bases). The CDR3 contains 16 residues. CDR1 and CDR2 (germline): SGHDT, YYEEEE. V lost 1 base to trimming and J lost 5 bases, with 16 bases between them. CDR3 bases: TGTGCCAGCAGCTTGCAGGCAGGGGAATGGCATCAGCCCCAGCATTTT. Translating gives CASSLQAGEWHQPQHF.

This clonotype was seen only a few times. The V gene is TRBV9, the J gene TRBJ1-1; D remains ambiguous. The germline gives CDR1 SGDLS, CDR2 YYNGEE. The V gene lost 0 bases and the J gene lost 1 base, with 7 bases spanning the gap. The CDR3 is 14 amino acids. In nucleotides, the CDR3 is TGTGCCAGCAGCGTAGCCGGGTCGAACACTGAAGCTTTCTTT. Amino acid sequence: CASSVAGSNTEAFF.

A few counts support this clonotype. CDR3 sequence reads: CSADRGLREQFF. The CDR3, as DNA: TGCAGTGCGGACAGGGGGCTTCGTGAGCAGTTCTTC. The chain is built from TRBV20-1 and TRBJ2-1; 11 nucleotides agree with TRBD1. V lost 6 bases, J lost 9 bases, and 4 bases stayed unmatched. CDR3 length: 12 amino acids. CDR1 DFQATT and CDR2 SNEGSKA come from the germline V gene (reference sequence).

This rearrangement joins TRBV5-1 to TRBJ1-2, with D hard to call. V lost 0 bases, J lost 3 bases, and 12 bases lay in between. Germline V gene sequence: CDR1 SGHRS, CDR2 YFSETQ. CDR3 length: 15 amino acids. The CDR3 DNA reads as TGCGCCAGCAGCTTGGAGGGAGTCAGTTACTATGGCTACACCTTC. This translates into CASSLEGVSYYGYTF.

DNA of the CDR3: TGTGCCAGCAGAGGTAGCGGAGTAAGCTCCTACAATGAGCAGTTCTTC. This gives the protein CASRGSGVSSYNEQFF. V gene TRBV7-2 combines with J gene TRBJ2-1; D might be TRBD2 (6 bases). Germline CDR1 and CDR2: SGHTA and FQGNSA. V was trimmed by 6 bases and J by 0 bases, leaving 15 bases between them. The CDR3 length is 16 residues. The full variable domain, in which reference TRBV7-2 and TRBJ2-1 provide the parts outside the CDR3, is GAGVSQSPSNKVTEKGKDVELRCDPISGHTALYWYRQSLGQGLEFLIYFQGNSAPDKSGLPSDRFSAERTGGSVSTLTIQRTQQEDSAVYLCASRGSGVSSYNEQFFGPGTRLTVL.

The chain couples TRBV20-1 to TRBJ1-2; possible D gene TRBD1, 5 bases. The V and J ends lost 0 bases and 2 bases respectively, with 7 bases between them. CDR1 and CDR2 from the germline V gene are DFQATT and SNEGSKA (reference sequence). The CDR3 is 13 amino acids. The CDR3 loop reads CSARDNRNYGYTF. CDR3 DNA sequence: TGCAGTGCTAGAGATAACAGGAACTATGGCTACACCTTC.

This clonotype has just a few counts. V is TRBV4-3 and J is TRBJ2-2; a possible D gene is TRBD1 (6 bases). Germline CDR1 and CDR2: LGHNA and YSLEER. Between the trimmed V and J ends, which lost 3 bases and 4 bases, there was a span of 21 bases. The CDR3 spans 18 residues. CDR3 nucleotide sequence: TGCGCCAGCAGCCACTCGAATGGACAGCCGAGCCGCACCGGGGAGCTGTTTTTT. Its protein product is CASSHSNGQPSRTGELFF.